The clone carrying this T cell receptor beta chain was seen a few times. This entry comes from a study of T cell responses to AZD1222 COVID-19 vaccine. This CDR3 spans 16 amino acids. V lost 5 bases and J 1 base, leaving 11 bases between the germline ends. CDR1 and CDR2 from the germline V gene are KGHDR and SFDVKD. Produced via immunoSEQ multiplex PCR; TCRdb's table is partial and in-frame only. The profile shows 150,000 to 200,000 clones, 90% to 95% of them singletons. This TCR was recovered from an adult in good health. The V call is TRBV24-1, the J call TRBJ1-6; D not certain. Sequencing was performed on peripheral blood, taken on day 0 of AZD1222 vaccination. The CDR3 region is CATSVTRESYNSPLHF. The CDR3 nucleotides are TGTGCCACCAGTGTCACTCGGGAGTCCTATAATTCACCCCTCCACTTT.